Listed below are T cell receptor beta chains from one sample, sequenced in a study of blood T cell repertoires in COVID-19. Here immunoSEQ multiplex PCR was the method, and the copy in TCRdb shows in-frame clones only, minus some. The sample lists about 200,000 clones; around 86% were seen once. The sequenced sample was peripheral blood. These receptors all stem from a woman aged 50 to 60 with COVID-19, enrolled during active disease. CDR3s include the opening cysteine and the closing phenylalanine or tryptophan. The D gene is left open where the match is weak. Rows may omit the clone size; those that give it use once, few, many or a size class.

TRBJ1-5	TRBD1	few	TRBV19	CASSMYRGLEPQHF	TGTGCCAGTAGTATGTACAGGGGGCTTGAGCCCCAGCATTTT
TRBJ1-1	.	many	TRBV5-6	CASRNRVRNTEAFF	TGTGCCAGCAGAAACAGGGTCCGGAACACTGAAGCTTTCTTT
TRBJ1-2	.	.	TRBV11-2	CASSREARYGYTF	TGTGCCAGCAGCAGGGAGGCGCGCTATGGCTACACCTTC
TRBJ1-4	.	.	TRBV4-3	CASSQEILATNEKLFF	TGCGCCAGCAGCCAAGAGATACTGGCAACTAATGAAAAACTGTTTTTT
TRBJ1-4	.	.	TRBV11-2	CASSLVATGINEKLFF	TGTGCCAGCAGCTTAGTGGCAACAGGGATTAATGAAAAACTGTTTTTT
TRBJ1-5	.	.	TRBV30	CAWSIGGGRGNQPQHF	TGTGCCTGGAGTATCGGGGGGGGGCGCGGAAATCAGCCCCAGCATTTT
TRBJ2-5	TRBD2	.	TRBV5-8	CASSLFLAGAGETQYF	TGTGCCAGCAGCTTGTTCCTAGCGGGGGCCGGGGAGACCCAGTACTTC
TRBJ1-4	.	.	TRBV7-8	CASSSTLLREKLFF	TGTGCCAGCAGCTCCACCCTACTAAGGGAAAAACTGTTTTTT
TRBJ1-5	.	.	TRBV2	CASRTGSLNQPQHF	TGTGCCAGCAGAACAGGGAGCCTCAATCAGCCCCAGCATTTT
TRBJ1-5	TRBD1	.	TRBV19	CASGTDLNQPQHF	TGTGCCAGTGGGACAGACCTTAATCAGCCCCAGCATTTT
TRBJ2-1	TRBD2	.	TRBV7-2	CASSSRGVAGGSEQFF	TGTGCCAGCAGCTCTAGAGGGGTAGCGGGGGGATCTGAGCAGTTCTTC
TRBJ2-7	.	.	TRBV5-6	CASISRFGVTYEQYF	TGTGCCAGCATTTCTCGATTCGGAGTAACCTACGAGCAGTACTTC
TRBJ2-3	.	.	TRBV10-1	CASSESGVDTQYF	TGCGCCAGCAGTGAGTCAGGGGTAGATACGCAGTATTTT
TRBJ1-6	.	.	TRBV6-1	CASSAPPQGTNSPLHF	TGTGCCAGCAGTGCCCCCCCCCAGGGGACGAATTCACCCCTCCACTTT
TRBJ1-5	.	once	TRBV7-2	CASSLVQGLIAQPQHF	TGTGCCAGCAGCTTAGTTCAGGGTTTGATTGCGCAGCCCCAGCATTTT
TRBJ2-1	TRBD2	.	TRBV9	CASSYGRDEQFF	TGTGCCAGCAGTTACGGGAGGGATGAGCAGTTCTTC
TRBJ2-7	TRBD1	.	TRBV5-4	CASSFPVPGQGAYEQYF	TGTGCCAGCAGCTTCCCCGTTCCGGGACAGGGAGCCTACGAGCAGTACTTC
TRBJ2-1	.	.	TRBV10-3	CAISDLNEQFF	TGTGCCATCAGTGACCTCAATGAGCAGTTCTTC
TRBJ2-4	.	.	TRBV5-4	CASSLGRAKNIQYF	TGTGCCAGCAGCTTGGGTCGGGCCAAAAACATTCAGTACTTC
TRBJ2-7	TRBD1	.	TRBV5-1	CASSPRRTGGYEQYF	TGCGCCAGCAGCCCGAGAAGGACAGGGGGGTACGAGCAGTACTTC
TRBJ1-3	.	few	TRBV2	CASSVSWGLGNTIYF	TGTGCCAGCAGCGTATCCTGGGGACTGGGAAACACCATATATTTT
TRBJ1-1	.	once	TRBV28	CASSPRLRNTEAFF	TGTGCCAGCAGTCCCCGACTTAGGAACACTGAAGCTTTCTTT
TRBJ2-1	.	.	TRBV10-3	CAITLTSGSWNEQFF	TGTGCCATCACCTTAACTAGTGGTTCGTGGAATGAGCAGTTCTTC
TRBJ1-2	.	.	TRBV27	CASSPRGAGYTF	TGTGCCAGCAGCCCACGGGGTGCTGGCTACACCTTC
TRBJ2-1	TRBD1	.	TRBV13	CASSLGAGGQFF	TGTGCCAGCAGCTTAGGGGCAGGGGGTCAGTTCTTC
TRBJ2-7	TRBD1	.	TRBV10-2	CAISPRDRGIYEQYF	TGCGCCATCTCCCCCCGTGACAGGGGCATCTACGAGCAGTACTTC
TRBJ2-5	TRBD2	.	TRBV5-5	CASSPGGEETQYF	TGTGCCAGCAGCCCCGGGGGGGAAGAGACCCAGTACTTC
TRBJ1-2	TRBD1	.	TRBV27	CASSLRQGQGYGYTF	TGTGCCAGCAGTCTAAGACAGGGACAGGGTTATGGCTACACCTTC
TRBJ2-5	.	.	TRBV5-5	CASSLDGKIQETQYF	TGTGCCAGCAGCTTGGACGGGAAGATACAAGAGACCCAGTACTTC
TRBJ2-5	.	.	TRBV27	CASSPQPITGTQYF	TGTGCCAGCAGTCCCCAACCCATTACGGGGACCCAGTACTTC
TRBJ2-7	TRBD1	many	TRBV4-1	CASTPDRGAYEQYF	TGCGCCAGTACTCCGGACAGGGGGGCCTACGAGCAGTACTTC
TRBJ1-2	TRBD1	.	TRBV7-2	CASSTTGGVFSNYGYTF	TGTGCCAGCAGCACGACAGGGGGCGTCTTTTCTAACTATGGCTACACCTTC
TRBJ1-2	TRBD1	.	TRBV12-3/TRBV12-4	CASSPTGAYGYTF	TGTGCCAGCAGCCCCACAGGGGCCTATGGCTACACCTTC
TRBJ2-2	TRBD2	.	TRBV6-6	CASSLAGRELFF	TGTGCCAGCAGTTTAGCGGGGCGGGAGCTGTTTTTT
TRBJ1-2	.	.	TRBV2	CASSQASYGYTF	TGTGCCAGCAGCCAAGCCTCATATGGCTACACCTTC
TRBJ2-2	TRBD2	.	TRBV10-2	CASTTHTSGRYTGELFF	TGCGCCAGCACCACACATACTAGCGGGAGGTACACCGGGGAGCTGTTTTTT
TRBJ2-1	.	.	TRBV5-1	CASSPSGPSKGVSSYNEQFF	TGCGCCAGCAGCCCCTCGGGACCATCTAAGGGGGTTAGCTCCTACAATGAGCAGTTCTTC